This is a list of T cell receptor beta chains from one sample in a study of T-cell reconstitution after alpha-beta-depleted transplantation in children. MiXCR, run by TCRdb on the PCR reads, gives a single entry per CDR3 protein. Found here are 440,000 or so distinct CDR3 sequences, approximately 41% of them singletons; the top ten hold approximately 25%. The starting material was PBMCs, obtained before TCRalphabeta/CD19-depleted stem cell transplant. All receptors come from a girl aged 2-15 years with aplastic anemia, due to receive a stem cell transplant. Both conserved end residues are part of each CDR3. The D gene is left open where the match is weak. Only some rows state a clone size, as once, few, many or a class for expanded clones.

few,TRBV29-1,TRBJ2-1,TRBD2,CSAGTSGSSYNEQFF,TGCAGCGCAGGGACTAGCGGGAGCTCCTACAATGAGCAGTTCTTC
NA,TRBV9,TRBJ2-5,NA,CASSVEGIPLQETQYF,TGTGCCAGCAGCGTAGAGGGGATCCCGCTCCAAGAGACCCAGTACTTC
few,TRBV5-5,TRBJ2-5,NA,CASSFLQGPRETQYF,TGTGCCAGCAGCTTTCTACAGGGTCCGCGAGAGACCCAGTACTTC
NA,TRBV2,TRBJ2-7,TRBD1,CASSEGTGGSQYF,TGTGCCAGCAGTGAGGGGACAGGGGGCTCGCAGTACTTC
NA,TRBV5-1,TRBJ2-4,NA,CASSSVAASAKNIQYF,TGCGCCAGCAGCTCGGTAGCGGCTTCAGCCAAAAACATTCAGTACTTC
NA,TRBV4-1,TRBJ2-7,TRBD1,CASSQGDRGLYEQYF,TGCGCCAGCAGCCAGGGGGACAGGGGCCTTTACGAGCAGTACTTC
few,TRBV12-3/TRBV12-4,TRBJ1-6,TRBD1,CASCPRGNSPLHF,TGTGCCAGCTGCCCCAGGGGGAATTCACCCCTCCACTTT
many,TRBV20-1,TRBJ2-1,TRBD2,CSARVLAGRYNEQFF,TGCAGTGCTAGAGTTCTAGCGGGCCGATACAATGAGCAGTTCTTC
NA,TRBV4-2,TRBJ2-3,NA,CASSPEGGDTQYF,TGTGCCAGCAGCCCCGAAGGTGGAGATACGCAGTATTTT
many,TRBV28,TRBJ2-7,NA,CASSFGGRTYEQYF,TGTGCCAGCAGTTTTGGGGGCAGAACCTACGAGCAGTACTTC
many,TRBV4-2,TRBJ2-7,NA,CASSQELAGSQYEQYF,TGTGCCAGCAGCCAAGAGTTGGCAGGGAGTCAGTACGAGCAGTACTTC
NA,TRBV20-1,TRBJ2-7,NA,CSARDPREGGEQYF,TGCAGTGCTAGAGATCCCAGGGAAGGAGGCGAGCAGTACTTC
many,TRBV7-9,TRBJ2-3,TRBD2,CASSSTLLAGPDTQYF,TGTGCCAGCAGCTCCACATTACTAGCGGGACCAGATACGCAGTATTTT
many,TRBV20-1,TRBJ1-5,NA,CSARQFPNQPQHF,TGCAGTGCTAGACAGTTTCCCAATCAGCCCCAGCATTTT
NA,TRBV30,TRBJ2-5,NA,CAWSVMGGKGTQYF,TGTGCCTGGAGTGTAATGGGGGGCAAAGGGACCCAGTACTTC
NA,TRBV20-1,TRBJ1-5,TRBD1,CSASRGQPNQPQHF,TGCAGTGCCTCACGGGGACAGCCCAATCAGCCCCAGCATTTT
NA,TRBV25-1,TRBJ2-4,NA,CASSDGLENIQYF,TGTGCCAGCAGTGACGGCCTGGAAAACATTCAGTACTTC
NA,TRBV11-1,TRBJ2-5,NA,CASSLEASRRETQYF,TGTGCCAGCAGCTTAGAGGCTAGCCGTAGGGAGACCCAGTACTTC
many,TRBV18,TRBJ1-4,TRBD1,CASSPQGEGEKLFF,TGTGCCAGCTCACCGCAGGGGGAAGGTGAAAAACTGTTTTTT
many,TRBV7-2,TRBJ2-3,NA,CASSLPGGRTDTQYF,TGTGCCAGCAGCTTGCCCGGGGGTCGCACAGATACGCAGTATTTT
many,TRBV28,TRBJ1-1,NA,CASSWGGFEAFF,TGTGCCAGCAGTTGGGGAGGGTTCGAAGCTTTCTTT
NA,TRBV15,TRBJ2-5,TRBD1,CATSLRGQGARMTETQYF,TGTGCCACCAGCCTCCGAGGACAGGGGGCTAGGATGACTGAGACCCAGTACTTC
NA,TRBV29-1,TRBJ2-2,TRBD2,CSVEVAGGVDGELFF,TGCAGCGTTGAAGTAGCGGGAGGAGTGGACGGGGAGCTGTTTTTT
NA,TRBV10-3,TRBJ1-2,NA,CAIRAGTSTNYGYTF,TGTGCCATCAGAGCCGGGACATCAACTAACTATGGCTACACCTTC
NA,TRBV4-1,TRBJ2-7,NA,CASSQERTATFYEQYF,TGCGCCAGCAGCCAAGAAAGGACCGCGACCTTCTACGAGCAGTACTTC
once,TRBV7-9,TRBJ2-7,TRBD1,CASSSGQGSRYEQYF,TGTGCCAGCAGCTCCGGACAGGGATCTAGGTACGAGCAGTACTTC
few,TRBV2,TRBJ2-7,NA,CASSPNYRSSYEQYF,TGTGCCAGCAGTCCAAACTACAGGAGCTCCTACGAGCAGTACTTC
NA,TRBV15,TRBJ2-3,NA,CATSRERGRGPTDTQYF,TGTGCCACCAGCAGAGAACGGGGGAGAGGGCCCACAGATACGCAGTATTTT
NA,TRBV12-3/TRBV12-4,TRBJ1-4,NA,CASSLDLLFGEKLFF,TGTGCCAGCAGTTTAGATTTACTTTTTGGTGAAAAACTGTTTTTT
once,TRBV7-6,TRBJ2-1,NA,CASSSDVMGNEQFF,TGTGCCAGCAGCTCGGACGTCATGGGGAATGAGCAGTTCTTC
many,TRBV29-1,TRBJ2-7,TRBD2,CSVVAGAGEQYF,TGCAGCGTTGTGGCGGGAGCCGGCGAGCAGTACTTC
NA,TRBV6-5,TRBJ2-7,TRBD2,CASSYGLAGAGEQYF,TGTGCCAGCAGTTACGGACTAGCGGGAGCCGGAGAGCAGTACTTC
NA,TRBV18,TRBJ1-1,NA,CASSRDRYAEAFF,TGTGCCAGCTCTCGCGACAGGTACGCTGAAGCTTTCTTT
few,TRBV20-1,TRBJ2-7,NA,CSASHHRNEQYF,TGCAGTGCTAGTCACCATAGGAACGAGCAGTACTTC
NA,TRBV14,TRBJ2-7,NA,CASSPSGRHEQYF,TGTGCCAGCAGCCCGTCCGGGCGACACGAGCAGTACTTC